The 17 T cell receptor beta chains presented below share a single source sample, sequenced in a study of T cells in Graves' hyperthyroidism and ophthalmopathy. Amplification of TCR beta CDR3 regions used RNA as the template. The HTBI primer set was used in a first-round RT-PCR of the TCR CDR3. One entry per CDR3 protein results from TCRdb running MiXCR on the multiplex PCR reads. This repertoire shows roughly 650,000 distinct CDR3 sequences, 16% found once; its top ten account for roughly 3.5%. Material: blood. These receptor sequences come from a woman in her forties with Graves' ophthalmopathy.

This clonotype was observed many times. The rearrangement joins TRBV30 to TRBJ1-4; D unresolved. Germline CDR1 reads GTSNPN; CDR2 reads SVGIG (reference sequence). Trimming cost V 2 bases and J 4 bases, with 8 bases left between them. This CDR3 is 13 amino acids long. The chain's CDR3 is CAWSLGFNEKLFF. CDR3 sequence (DNA): TGTGCCTGGAGTCTCGGATTTAATGAAAAACTGTTTTTT.

This clonotype has at least ten counts. This chain joins TRBV5-1 and TRBJ1-1, with D perhaps TRBD1 (6 bases). V gave up 4 bases and J gave up 1 base, with 14 bases separating them. CDR1 is SGHRS and CDR2 is YFSETQ in the germline V gene. This CDR3 region has 15 residues. As DNA, the CDR3 is TGCGCCAGCAGCCCCCACAGGGAGGAGAACACTGAAGCTTTCTTT. Its translation is CASSPHREENTEAFF.

This clonotype turned up a few times. CDR3 nucleotide sequence: TGTGCCAGCAGTGAATCACGACCCGGCTATGAGCAGTTCTTC. Its translation: CASSESRPGYEQFF. V and J are TRBV6-1 and TRBJ2-1; D gene unclear. Germline CDR1 MNHNS, CDR2 SASEGT. The CDR3 has 14 residues. Between the trimmed V and J ends, which lost 2 bases and 8 bases, there was a span of 13 bases.

The rearrangement links TRBV20-1 to TRBJ1-6; 8 nucleotides agree with TRBD1. Per the germline V gene, CDR1 is DFQATT and CDR2 is SNEGSKA (reference sequence). V was pared by 3 bases and J by 3 bases, with 1 base of the junction left unmatched. This CDR3 contains 14 residues. CDR3 loop: CSASDRGYNSPLHF. The CDR3 region has the DNA TGCAGTGCTAGCGACAGGGGCTATAATTCACCCCTCCACTTT.

In its sample, this clonotype was seen many times. V is TRBV5-1 and J is TRBJ2-3, with a tentative D call TRBD1 (5 bases). V was clipped by 4 bases and J by 0 bases, with 9 bases between them. CDR3 length equals 14 residues. Per germline, CDR1 SGHRS and CDR2 YFSETQ. CDR3 in amino acids: CASSPWTSTDTQYF. DNA of the CDR3: TGCGCCAGCAGCCCCTGGACAAGCACAGATACGCAGTATTTT.

V usage is TRBV20-1 and J usage is TRBJ2-7; D is undetermined. V was pared by 3 bases and J by 3 bases, with 6 bases between. The CDR3 runs 11 residues. Germline loops: CDR1 DFQATT, CDR2 SNEGSKA (reference sequence). CDR3: CSARALYEQYF. CDR3 nucleotides: TGCAGTGCTAGGGCCCTCTACGAGCAGTACTTC.

This clonotype was counted ten times or more. The genes are TRBV20-1 and TRBJ2-1, with D perhaps TRBD1 (6 bases). CDR1 DFQATT and CDR2 SNEGSKA come from the germline V gene (reference sequence). CDR3 length equals 13 residues. Trimming left V 6 bases short and J 4 bases short, with 13 bases between. This CDR3 reads CSAPGQAYNEQFF. In DNA, the CDR3 is TGCAGTGCCCCGGGACAAGCTTACAATGAGCAGTTCTTC.

This rearrangement joins TRBV20-1 to TRBJ2-5; 16 bases are a match to TRBD2. Germline lookup yields CDR1 DFQATT and CDR2 SNEGSKA (reference sequence). CDR3 length: 18 amino acids. The V gene end was trimmed by 3 bases and the J gene end by 6 bases; junction bases not matched to a gene: 13. The CDR3 is CSASSGTSGGGVIQTQYF. The CDR3 DNA is TGCAGTGCTAGCTCCGGGACTAGCGGGGGGGGGGTTATACAGACCCAGTACTTC.

This clonotype was observed a handful of times. This chain uses TRBV2 with TRBJ1-1; no clear D. From germline, CDR1 is SNHLY and CDR2 FYNNEI. This CDR3 region has 12 residues. Trimming took off 10 bases at V and 0 bases at J, with 9 bases between the two ends. For the CDR3, the DNA is TGTGCCATCGGGGAGTTGAACACTGAAGCTTTCTTT. This encodes CAIGELNTEAFF.

This clonotype showed up many times. CDR3: CASSLPLFTYEQYF. DNA of the CDR3: TGTGCCAGCAGTTTACCCCTCTTTACCTACGAGCAGTACTTC. The rearrangement joins TRBV28 to TRBJ2-7, with no clear D. The CDR3 runs to 14 residues. The germline V gene has CDR1 MDHEN and CDR2 SYDVKM. Deletions cut 2 bases from V and 2 bases from J, with 10 bases between.

A note on this clonotype: A much larger clone lies one base from this, so it may be a read error. The chain carries TRBV2 and TRBJ1-6; D might be TRBD1 (5 bases). CDR1 is SNHLY and CDR2 is FYNNEI in the germline V gene. The V and J ends lost 5 bases and 11 bases respectively, with 19 bases between them. This CDR3 has 15 amino acids. CDR3 sequence (DNA): TGTGCCAGCAGTTCCTCGGACACGAGAAATCCACCCCTCCACTTT. Translation: CASSSSDTRNPPLHF.

This clonotype was observed a few times. The chain carries TRBV10-2 and TRBJ2-3, with 9 positions matching TRBD1. The CDR3 has 16 residues. CDR1 WSHSY and CDR2 SAAADI come from the germline V gene. Trimming at V came to 7 bases and at J to 0 bases, leaving 8 bases not matched to a gene. The CDR3, as DNA: TGCGCCAGCAATCCGGACAGGGGACCTAGCACAGATACGCAGTATTTT. Protein product: CASNPDRGPSTDTQYF.

CDR3 DNA: TGTGCCAGCAGTCAAACAAACGCGGGTTCACCCCTCCACTTT. Translated: CASSQTNAGSPLHF. The chain has TRBV6-1 and TRBJ1-6; D call uncertain. Germline V gives CDR1 MNHNS, CDR2 SASEGT. Trimming stripped 5 bases from V and 9 bases from J, with 14 bases between. This CDR3 has 14 residues.

This clonotype was observed many times. The J gene is TRBJ2-1, the V gene TRBV12-3 or TRBV12-4; possible D gene TRBD1, 6 bases. This CDR3 spans 15 amino acids. Trimming left V 4 bases short and J 6 bases short, with 16 bases between. The CDR3, as DNA: TGTGCCAGCAGTTCTTTTACCGGGACAAGCAATGAGCAGTTCTTC. Translation gives CASSSFTGTSNEQFF.

This clonotype was observed a few times. V gene TRBV6-1 combines with J gene TRBJ1-2; D is possibly TRBD1 (5 bases). This CDR3 is built from 16 residues. CDR1 is MNHNS, CDR2 SASEGT, per germline. V lost 6 bases, J lost 0 bases, and 17 bases lay in between. The CDR3 spells CASSLNRDASNYGYTF. CDR3 coding DNA: TGTGCCAGCAGCTTAAACCGGGACGCCTCTAACTATGGCTACACCTTC.

This clonotype was seen repeatedly, ten times or more. The chain uses TRBV7-3 and TRBJ2-1; 9 bases are a match to TRBD1. The ends lost 5 bases at V and 8 bases at J; junction bases unmatched: 10. Germline values: CDR1 SGHTA, CDR2 FQGTGA. The CDR3 contains 15 residues. DNA of the CDR3: TGTGCCAGCAGCCAAACAGGGACAGGGTGGGATGAGCAGTTCTTC. This translates into CASSQTGTGWDEQFF.

The sample holds many counts of this clonotype. The chain is built from TRBV4-2 and TRBJ1-1, with D hard to call. Germline CDR1 is LGHNA and CDR2 is YNFKEQ. The germline V and J ends were trimmed by 0 bases and 0 bases, with 8 bases remaining between them. The CDR3 sequence is 15 residues long. Here the CDR3 reads CASSQERVMNTEAFF. CDR3 nucleotides: TGTGCCAGCAGCCAAGAGAGGGTCATGAACACTGAAGCTTTCTTT.